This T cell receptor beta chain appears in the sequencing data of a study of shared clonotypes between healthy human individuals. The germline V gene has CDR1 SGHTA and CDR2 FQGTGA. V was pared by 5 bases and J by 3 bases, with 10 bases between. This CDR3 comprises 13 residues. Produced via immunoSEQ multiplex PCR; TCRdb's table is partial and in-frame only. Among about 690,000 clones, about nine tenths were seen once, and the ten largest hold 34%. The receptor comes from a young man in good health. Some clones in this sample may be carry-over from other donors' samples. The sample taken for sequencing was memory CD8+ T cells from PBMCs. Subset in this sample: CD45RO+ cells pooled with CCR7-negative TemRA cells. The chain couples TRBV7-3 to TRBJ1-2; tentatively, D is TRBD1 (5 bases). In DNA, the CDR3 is TGTGCCAGCAGCCAAGGGACGGACTATGGCTACACCTTC. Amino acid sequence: CASSQGTDYGYTF. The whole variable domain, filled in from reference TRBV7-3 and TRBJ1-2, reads GAGVSQTPSNKVTEKGKYVELRCDPISGHTALYWYRQSLGQGPEFLIYFQGTGAADDSGLPNDRFFAVRPEGSVSTLKIQRTERGDSAVYLCASSQGTDYGYTFGSGTRLTVV.